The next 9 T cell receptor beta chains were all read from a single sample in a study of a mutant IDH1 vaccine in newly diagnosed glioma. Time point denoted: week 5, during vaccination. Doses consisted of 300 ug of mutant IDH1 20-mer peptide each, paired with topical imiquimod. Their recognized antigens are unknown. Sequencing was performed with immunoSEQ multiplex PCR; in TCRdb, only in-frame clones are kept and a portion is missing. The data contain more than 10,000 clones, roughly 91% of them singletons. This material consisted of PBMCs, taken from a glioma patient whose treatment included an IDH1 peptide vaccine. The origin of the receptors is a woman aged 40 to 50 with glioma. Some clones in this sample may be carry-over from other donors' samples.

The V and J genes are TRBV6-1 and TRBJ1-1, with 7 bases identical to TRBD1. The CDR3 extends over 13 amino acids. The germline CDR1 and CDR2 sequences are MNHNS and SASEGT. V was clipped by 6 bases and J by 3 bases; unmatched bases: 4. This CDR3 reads CASSTGTDTEAFF. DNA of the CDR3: TGTGCCAGCAGCACCGGGACAGACACTGAAGCTTTCTTT.

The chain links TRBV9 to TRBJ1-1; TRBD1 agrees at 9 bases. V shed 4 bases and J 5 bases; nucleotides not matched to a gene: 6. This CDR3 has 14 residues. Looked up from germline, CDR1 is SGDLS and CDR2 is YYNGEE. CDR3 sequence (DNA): TGTGCCAGCAGCCCGGGACAGGGATTAACTGAAGCTTTCTTT. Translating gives CASSPGQGLTEAFF.

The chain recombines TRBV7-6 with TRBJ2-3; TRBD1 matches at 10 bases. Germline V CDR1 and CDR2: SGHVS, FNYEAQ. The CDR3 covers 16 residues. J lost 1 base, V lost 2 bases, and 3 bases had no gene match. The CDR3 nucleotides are TGTGCCAGCAGCTTATCCGGGACAGGGGGCACAGATACGCAGTATTTT. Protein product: CASSLSGTGGTDTQYF.

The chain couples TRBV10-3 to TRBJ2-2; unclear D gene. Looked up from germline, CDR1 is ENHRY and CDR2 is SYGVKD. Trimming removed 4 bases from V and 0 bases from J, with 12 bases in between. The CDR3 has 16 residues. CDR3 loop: CAISGADKPNTGELFF. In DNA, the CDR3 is TGTGCCATCAGTGGAGCTGACAAGCCGAACACCGGGGAGCTGTTTTTT.

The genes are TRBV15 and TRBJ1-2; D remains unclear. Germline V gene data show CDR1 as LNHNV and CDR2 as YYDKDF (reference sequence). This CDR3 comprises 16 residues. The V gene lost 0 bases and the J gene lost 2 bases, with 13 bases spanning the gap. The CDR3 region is CATSRDLSSGNYGYTF. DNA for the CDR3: TGTGCCACCAGCAGAGATCTTAGCAGTGGGAACTATGGCTACACCTTC.

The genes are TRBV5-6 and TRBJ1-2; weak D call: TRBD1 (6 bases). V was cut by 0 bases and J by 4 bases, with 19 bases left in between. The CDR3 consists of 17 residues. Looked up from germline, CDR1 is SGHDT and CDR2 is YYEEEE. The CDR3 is CASSLVGAGLSVYGYTF. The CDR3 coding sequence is TGTGCCAGCAGCTTGGTGGGGGCTGGGCTCTCGGTCTATGGCTACACCTTC.

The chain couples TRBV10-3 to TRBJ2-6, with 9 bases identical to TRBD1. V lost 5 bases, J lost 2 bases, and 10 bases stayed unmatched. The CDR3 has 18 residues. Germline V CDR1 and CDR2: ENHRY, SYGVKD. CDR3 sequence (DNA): TGTGCCATCAGTAAGGGGGGACAGGGAGCTGCTGGGGCCAACGTCCTGACTTTC. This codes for CAISKGGQGAAGANVLTF.

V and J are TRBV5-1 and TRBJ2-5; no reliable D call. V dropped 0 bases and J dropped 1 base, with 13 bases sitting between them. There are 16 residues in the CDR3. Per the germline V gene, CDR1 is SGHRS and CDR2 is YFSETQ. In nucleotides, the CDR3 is TGCGCCAGCAGCTTGGGGGCTAGTGGAATCCAAGAGACCCAGTACTTC. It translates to CASSLGASGIQETQYF.

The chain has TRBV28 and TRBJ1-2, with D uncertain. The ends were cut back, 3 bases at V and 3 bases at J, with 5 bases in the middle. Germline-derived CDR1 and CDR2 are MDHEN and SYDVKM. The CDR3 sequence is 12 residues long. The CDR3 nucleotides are TGTGCCAGCAGTTTGGGTGACTATGGCTACACCTTC. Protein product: CASSLGDYGYTF.